These T cell receptor beta chains were read from a single sample in a study of identical twins. TCRdb redid the calling of the 5' RACE reads with MiXCR, one entry per CDR3 protein. The sample gives approximately 590,000 distinct CDR3 sequences, around a tenth of which show up once; under 3.5% is in the top ten. These data also featured in a second study, about yellow fever vaccine responses in identical twins.

Sequencing was carried out using PBMCs. The source is a woman younger than 35 in good health. Each CDR3 is given with its conserved first and last residue. Fields, in order: clone size, V gene, D gene, J gene, CDR3 DNA, CDR3 protein. D genes are given only for firm matches. Expanded clones are given a class, and other clones once, few, many or no size at all.

clone_size: many; v_call: TRBV5-4; d_call: TRBD1; j_call: TRBJ2-1; cdr3_nt: TGTGCCAGCAGCTTGGGGGGACAGCCTAAATACAATGAGCAGTTCTTC; cdr3_aa: CASSLGGQPKYNEQFF
clone_size: NA; v_call: TRBV29-1; d_call: TRBD1; j_call: TRBJ1-1; cdr3_nt: TGCAGCGTTGAAGGGACAGGGGCCACTGAAGCTTTCTTT; cdr3_aa: CSVEGTGATEAFF
clone_size: NA; v_call: TRBV5-4; d_call: NA; j_call: TRBJ2-3; cdr3_nt: TGTGCCAGCAGCTTGGGGCTCCTCTCCTCAGATACGCAGTATTTT; cdr3_aa: CASSLGLLSSDTQYF
clone_size: many; v_call: TRBV12-5; d_call: NA; j_call: TRBJ2-3; cdr3_nt: TGTGCTAGTGCCCTGGGGGGCACAGATACGCAGTATTTT; cdr3_aa: CASALGGTDTQYF
clone_size: many; v_call: TRBV20-1; d_call: TRBD1; j_call: TRBJ1-6; cdr3_nt: TGCAGTGCCAGGACAGGGTATAATTCACCCCTCCACTTT; cdr3_aa: CSARTGYNSPLHF
clone_size: NA; v_call: TRBV11-2; d_call: TRBD2; j_call: TRBJ2-1; cdr3_nt: TGTGCCAGCAGCTTAGTCGGGCTAGCGGTTAGCTCCTACAATGAGCAGTTCTTC; cdr3_aa: CASSLVGLAVSSYNEQFF
clone_size: NA; v_call: TRBV10-2; d_call: NA; j_call: TRBJ2-4; cdr3_nt: TGCGCCAGCAGTGAAGTGTCGCTAGCCAAAAACATTCAGTACTTC; cdr3_aa: CASSEVSLAKNIQYF
clone_size: many; v_call: TRBV5-6; d_call: NA; j_call: TRBJ1-1; cdr3_nt: TGTGCCAGCAGCTGGGGGAACACTGAAGCTTTCTTT; cdr3_aa: CASSWGNTEAFF
clone_size: few; v_call: TRBV5-5; d_call: NA; j_call: TRBJ2-7; cdr3_nt: TGTGCCAGCAGCTTGGTACAGCGGAAATCCTACGAGCAGTACTTC; cdr3_aa: CASSLVQRKSYEQYF
clone_size: few; v_call: TRBV3-1; d_call: TRBD2; j_call: TRBJ2-1; cdr3_nt: TGTGCCAGCAGCGGGGCTAGCGGGCGGGTGACTGAGCAGTTCTTC; cdr3_aa: CASSGASGRVTEQFF
clone_size: few; v_call: TRBV4-1; d_call: TRBD1; j_call: TRBJ1-1; cdr3_nt: TGCGCCAGCAGCCACCAAGACAGGGGCGGAACTGAAGCTTTCTTT; cdr3_aa: CASSHQDRGGTEAFF
clone_size: NA; v_call: TRBV20-1; d_call: TRBD2; j_call: TRBJ2-2; cdr3_nt: TGCAGTGCTAGCGGACTAGCGGGAGAGGACACCGGGGAGCTGTTTTTT; cdr3_aa: CSASGLAGEDTGELFF
clone_size: NA; v_call: TRBV7-2; d_call: NA; j_call: TRBJ2-3; cdr3_nt: TGTGCCAGCTTGGAGAGGACTATCACAGATACGCAGTATTTT; cdr3_aa: CASLERTITDTQYF
clone_size: NA; v_call: TRBV3-1; d_call: NA; j_call: TRBJ2-7; cdr3_nt: TGTGCCAGCAGCCAAGAGTTTTCCGAGCAGTACTTC; cdr3_aa: CASSQEFSEQYF
clone_size: many; v_call: TRBV28; d_call: NA; j_call: TRBJ2-4; cdr3_nt: TGTGCCAGCAGTGCTGGACAAGTCGGAAACATTCAGTACTTC; cdr3_aa: CASSAGQVGNIQYF
clone_size: NA; v_call: TRBV3-1; d_call: TRBD1; j_call: TRBJ2-5; cdr3_nt: TGTGCCAGCAGCCAAGTCCCGACAGGGATGGAGACCCAGTACTTC; cdr3_aa: CASSQVPTGMETQYF
clone_size: few; v_call: TRBV2; d_call: TRBD1; j_call: TRBJ2-7; cdr3_nt: TGTGCCAGCAGTGAAGTGGGGACAGGGGGCTACGAGCAGTACTTC; cdr3_aa: CASSEVGTGGYEQYF
clone_size: NA; v_call: TRBV29-1; d_call: TRBD1; j_call: TRBJ2-5; cdr3_nt: TGCAGCGTTGAAAGACAGGGAAGGGAGACCCAGTACTTC; cdr3_aa: CSVERQGRETQYF
clone_size: many; v_call: TRBV18; d_call: NA; j_call: TRBJ2-7; cdr3_nt: TGTGCCAGCTCACCATTGGCCCAGGTCCCCTACGAGCAGTACTTC; cdr3_aa: CASSPLAQVPYEQYF
clone_size: few; v_call: TRBV12-3/TRBV12-4; d_call: NA; j_call: TRBJ2-3; cdr3_nt: TGTGCCAGCAGACCCCCCCGGGATACGCAGTATTTT; cdr3_aa: CASRPPRDTQYF
clone_size: few; v_call: TRBV5-6; d_call: TRBD1; j_call: TRBJ2-3; cdr3_nt: TGTGCCAGCAGCCATCGACAGGGATACACAGATACGCAGTATTTT; cdr3_aa: CASSHRQGYTDTQYF
clone_size: NA; v_call: TRBV20-1; d_call: NA; j_call: TRBJ2-2; cdr3_nt: TGCAGTGCTAGGACCCCGAGGGGGGACACCGGGGAGCTGTTTTTT; cdr3_aa: CSARTPRGDTGELFF
clone_size: NA; v_call: TRBV11-2; d_call: NA; j_call: TRBJ2-3; cdr3_nt: TGTGCCAGCAGCTTAGAGACAGTAACCACAGATACGCAGTATTTT; cdr3_aa: CASSLETVTTDTQYF
clone_size: few; v_call: TRBV20-1; d_call: TRBD1; j_call: TRBJ1-1; cdr3_nt: TGCAGTGCTAGTGACAGTCGACAGGGGTGGGTGAGGACTGAAGCTTTCTTT; cdr3_aa: CSASDSRQGWVRTEAFF
clone_size: few; v_call: TRBV5-1; d_call: NA; j_call: TRBJ1-2; cdr3_nt: TGCGCCAGCGCAGACGTTAACTATGGCTACACCTTC; cdr3_aa: CASADVNYGYTF
clone_size: few; v_call: TRBV6-5; d_call: TRBD2; j_call: TRBJ2-7; cdr3_nt: TGTGCCAGCAGTTACTCGACTTCGGGGGGGCGCCCCTACGAGCAGTACTTC; cdr3_aa: CASSYSTSGGRPYEQYF
clone_size: many; v_call: TRBV7-9; d_call: TRBD2; j_call: TRBJ2-5; cdr3_nt: TGTGCCAGCAGAGGGACTAAAGAGACCCAGTACTTC; cdr3_aa: CASRGTKETQYF